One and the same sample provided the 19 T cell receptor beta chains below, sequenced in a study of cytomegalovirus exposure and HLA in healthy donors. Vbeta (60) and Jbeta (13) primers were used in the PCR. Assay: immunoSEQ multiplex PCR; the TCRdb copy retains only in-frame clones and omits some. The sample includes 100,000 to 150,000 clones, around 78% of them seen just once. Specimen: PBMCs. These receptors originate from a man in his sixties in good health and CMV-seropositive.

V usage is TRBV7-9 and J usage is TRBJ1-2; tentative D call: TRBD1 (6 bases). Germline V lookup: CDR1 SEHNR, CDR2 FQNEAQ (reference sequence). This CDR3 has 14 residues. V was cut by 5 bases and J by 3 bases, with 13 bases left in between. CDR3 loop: CASSPRGGDYGYTF. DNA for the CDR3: TGTGCCAGCAGCCCCCGAGGGGGTGACTATGGCTACACCTTC.

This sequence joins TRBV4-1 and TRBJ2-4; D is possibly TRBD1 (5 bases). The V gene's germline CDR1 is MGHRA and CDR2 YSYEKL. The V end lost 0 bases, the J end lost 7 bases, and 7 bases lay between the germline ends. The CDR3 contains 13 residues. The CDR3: CASSQEPGNIQYF. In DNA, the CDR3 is TGCGCCAGCAGCCAAGAACCAGGGAACATTCAGTACTTC.

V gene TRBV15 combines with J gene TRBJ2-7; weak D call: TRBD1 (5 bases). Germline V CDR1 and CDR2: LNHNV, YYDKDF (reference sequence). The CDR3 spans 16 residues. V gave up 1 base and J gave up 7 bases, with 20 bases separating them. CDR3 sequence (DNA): TGTGCCACCAGCAGAGTCCGTGGGGCTGGGGTTATAGAGCAGTACTTC. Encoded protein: CATSRVRGAGVIEQYF.

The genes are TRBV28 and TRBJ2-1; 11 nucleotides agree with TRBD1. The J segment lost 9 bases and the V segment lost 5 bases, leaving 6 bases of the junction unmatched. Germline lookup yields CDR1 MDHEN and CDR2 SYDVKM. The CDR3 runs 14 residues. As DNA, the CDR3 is TGTGCCAGCAGTACCGGGACAGGGGGACGTGAGCAGTTCTTC. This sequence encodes CASSTGTGGREQFF.

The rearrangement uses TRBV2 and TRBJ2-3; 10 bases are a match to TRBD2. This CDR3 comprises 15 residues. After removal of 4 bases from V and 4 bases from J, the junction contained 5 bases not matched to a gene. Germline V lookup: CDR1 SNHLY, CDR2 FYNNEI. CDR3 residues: CASSGSGGMSDTQYF. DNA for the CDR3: TGTGCCAGCAGTGGTAGCGGGGGGATGTCAGATACGCAGTATTTT. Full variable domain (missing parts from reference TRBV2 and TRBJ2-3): EPEVTQTPSHQVTQMGQEVILRCVPISNHLYFYWYRQILGQKVEFLVSFYNNEISEKSEIFDDQFSVERPDGSNFTLKIRSTKLEDSAMYFCASSGSGGMSDTQYFGPGTRLTVL.

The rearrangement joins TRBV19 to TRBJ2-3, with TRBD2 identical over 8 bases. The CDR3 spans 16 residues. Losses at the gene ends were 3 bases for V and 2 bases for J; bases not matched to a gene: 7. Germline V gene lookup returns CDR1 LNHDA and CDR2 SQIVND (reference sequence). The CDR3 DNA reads TGTGCCAGTAGTATTCTAGCGGGCGGTCTCACAGATACGCAGTATTTT. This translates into CASSILAGGLTDTQYF.

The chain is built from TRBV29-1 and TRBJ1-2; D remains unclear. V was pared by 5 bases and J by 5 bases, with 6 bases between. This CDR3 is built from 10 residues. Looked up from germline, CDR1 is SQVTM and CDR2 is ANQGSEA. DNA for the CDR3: TGCAGCGTTTCCTTTTATGGCTACACCTTC. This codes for CSVSFYGYTF.

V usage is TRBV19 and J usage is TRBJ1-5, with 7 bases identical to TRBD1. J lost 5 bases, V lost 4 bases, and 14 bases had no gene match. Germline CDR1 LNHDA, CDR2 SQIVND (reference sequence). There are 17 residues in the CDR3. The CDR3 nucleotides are TGTGCCAGTAGTAACCGGGACAGCATAAACCCGTATCAGCCCCAGCATTTT. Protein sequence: CASSNRDSINPYQPQHF.

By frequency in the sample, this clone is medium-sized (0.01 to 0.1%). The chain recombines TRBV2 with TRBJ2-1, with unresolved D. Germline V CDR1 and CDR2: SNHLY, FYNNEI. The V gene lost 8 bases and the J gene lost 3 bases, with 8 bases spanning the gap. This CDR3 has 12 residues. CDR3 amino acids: CASSPYYNEQFF. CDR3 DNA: TGTGCCAGCTCCCCCTACTACAATGAGCAGTTCTTC.

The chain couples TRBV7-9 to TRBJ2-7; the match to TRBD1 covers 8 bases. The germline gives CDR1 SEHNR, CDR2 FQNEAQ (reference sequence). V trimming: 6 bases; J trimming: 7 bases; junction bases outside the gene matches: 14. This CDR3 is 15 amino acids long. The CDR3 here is CASRRDRPMIGEQYF. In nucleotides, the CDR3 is TGTGCCAGCAGGAGGGACAGGCCCATGATAGGGGAGCAGTACTTC.

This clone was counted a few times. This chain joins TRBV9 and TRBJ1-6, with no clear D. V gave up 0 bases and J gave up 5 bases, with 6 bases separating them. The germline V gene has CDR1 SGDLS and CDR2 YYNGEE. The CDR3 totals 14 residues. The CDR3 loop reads CASSVGADNSPLHF. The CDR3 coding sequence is TGTGCCAGCAGCGTAGGGGCAGATAATTCACCCCTCCACTTT.

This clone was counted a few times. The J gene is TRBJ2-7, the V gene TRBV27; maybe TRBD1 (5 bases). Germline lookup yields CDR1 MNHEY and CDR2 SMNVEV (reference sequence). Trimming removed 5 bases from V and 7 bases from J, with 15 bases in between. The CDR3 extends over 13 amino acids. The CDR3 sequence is CASSLGRVWEQYF. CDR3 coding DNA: TGTGCCAGCAGTCTGGGCAGGGTGTGGGAGCAGTACTTC.

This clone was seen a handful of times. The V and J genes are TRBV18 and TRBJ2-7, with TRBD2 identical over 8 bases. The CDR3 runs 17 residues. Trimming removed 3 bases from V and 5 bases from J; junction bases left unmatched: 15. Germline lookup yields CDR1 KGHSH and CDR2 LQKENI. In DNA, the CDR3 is TGTGCCAGCTCACCCCAACCCCGCGGGGGGCCCCCTAACGAGCAGTACTTC. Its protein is CASSPQPRGGPPNEQYF.

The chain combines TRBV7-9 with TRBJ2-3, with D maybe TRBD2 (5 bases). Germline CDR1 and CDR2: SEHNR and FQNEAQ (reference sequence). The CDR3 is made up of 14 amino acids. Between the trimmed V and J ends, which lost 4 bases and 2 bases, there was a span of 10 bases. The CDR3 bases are TGTGCCAGCAGCTACGACTATTTCACAGATACGCAGTATTTT. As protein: CASSYDYFTDTQYF. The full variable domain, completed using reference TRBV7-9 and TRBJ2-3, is DTGVSQNPRHKITKRGQNVTFRCDPISEHNRLYWYRQTLGQGPEFLTYFQNEAQLEKSRLLSDRFSAERPKGSFSTLEIQRTEQGDSAMYLCASSYDYFTDTQYFGPGTRLTVL.

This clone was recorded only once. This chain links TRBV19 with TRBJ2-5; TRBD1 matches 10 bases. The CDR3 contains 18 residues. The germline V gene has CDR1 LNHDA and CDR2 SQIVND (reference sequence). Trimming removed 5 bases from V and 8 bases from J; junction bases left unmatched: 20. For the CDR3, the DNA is TGTGCCAGTAGTGCCCCTTTTACCGGGACAGGGGCCCAGGGAACCCAGTACTTC. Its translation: CASSAPFTGTGAQGTQYF.

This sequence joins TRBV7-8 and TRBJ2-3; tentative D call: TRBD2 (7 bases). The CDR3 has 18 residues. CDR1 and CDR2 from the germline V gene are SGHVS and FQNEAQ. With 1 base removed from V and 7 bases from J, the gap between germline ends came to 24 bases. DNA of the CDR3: TGTGCCAGCAGCTTAGGAACCTCTTGGGGGGGCAATGGAAATACGCAGTATTTT. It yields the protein CASSLGTSWGGNGNTQYF.

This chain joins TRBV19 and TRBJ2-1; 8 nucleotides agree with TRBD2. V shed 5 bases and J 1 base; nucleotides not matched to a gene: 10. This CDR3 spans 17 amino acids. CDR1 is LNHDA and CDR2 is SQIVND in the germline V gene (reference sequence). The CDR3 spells CASSLLKGLDSYNEQFF. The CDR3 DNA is TGTGCCAGTAGTCTCTTGAAGGGACTAGATTCCTACAATGAGCAGTTCTTC.

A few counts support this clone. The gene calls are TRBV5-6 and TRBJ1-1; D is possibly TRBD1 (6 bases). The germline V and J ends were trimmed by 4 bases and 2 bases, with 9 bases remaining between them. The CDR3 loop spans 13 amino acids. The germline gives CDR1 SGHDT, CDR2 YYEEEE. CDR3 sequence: CASSIGGNTEAFF. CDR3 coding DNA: TGTGCCAGCAGCATAGGGGGAAACACTGAAGCTTTCTTT.

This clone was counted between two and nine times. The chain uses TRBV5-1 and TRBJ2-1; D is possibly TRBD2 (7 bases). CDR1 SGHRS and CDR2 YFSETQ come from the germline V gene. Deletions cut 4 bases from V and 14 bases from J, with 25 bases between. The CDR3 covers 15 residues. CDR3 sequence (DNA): TGCGCCAGCAGCCTTCCAACAGGGAGGGGGTGGGAGAAGTTCTTC. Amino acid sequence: CASSLPTGRGWEKFF.